Listed here is a single T cell receptor (beta chain). Antigen unknown. Trimming took off 3 bases at V and 4 bases at J, with 7 bases between the two ends. Germline lookup yields CDR1 LGHDT and CDR2 YNNKEL (reference sequence). The CDR3 spans 13 residues. This sample stems from a study of T cell responses to AZD1222 COVID-19 vaccine. Overall study findings and caveats: Seropositivity was recorded at baseline in only 6 or 7 AZD1222 recipients.

Profiled with immunoSEQ multiplex PCR; TCRdb holds only in-frame clones, not every one. Of 150,000 to 200,000 clones listed, around 87% were seen once; the top ten hold 6% to 8%. This clonotype was obtained from an adult in good health. Specimen: peripheral blood, collected on day 0 of AZD1222 vaccination. The chain couples TRBV3-1 (or the pseudogene TRBV3-2) to TRBJ1-3; D unresolved. CDR3 nucleotide sequence: TGTGCCAGCAGCCACCTTCTGGGAAACACCATATATTTT. Protein product: CASSHLLGNTIYF.